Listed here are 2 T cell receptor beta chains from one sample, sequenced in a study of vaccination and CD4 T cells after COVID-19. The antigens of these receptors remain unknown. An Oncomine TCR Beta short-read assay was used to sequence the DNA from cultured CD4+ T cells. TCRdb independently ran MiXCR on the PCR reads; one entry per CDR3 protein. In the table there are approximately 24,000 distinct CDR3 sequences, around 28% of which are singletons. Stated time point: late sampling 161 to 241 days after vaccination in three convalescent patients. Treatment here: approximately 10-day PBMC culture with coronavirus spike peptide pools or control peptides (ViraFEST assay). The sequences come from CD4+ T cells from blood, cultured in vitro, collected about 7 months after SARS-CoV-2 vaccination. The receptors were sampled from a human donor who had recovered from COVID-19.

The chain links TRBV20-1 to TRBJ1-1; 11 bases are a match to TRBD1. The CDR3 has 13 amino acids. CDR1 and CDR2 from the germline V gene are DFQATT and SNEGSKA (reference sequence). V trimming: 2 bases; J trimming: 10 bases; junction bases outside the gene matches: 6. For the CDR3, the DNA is TGCAGTGCTAGACGGACAGGGGGCGGAGGAGCTTTCTTT. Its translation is CSARRTGGGGAFF.

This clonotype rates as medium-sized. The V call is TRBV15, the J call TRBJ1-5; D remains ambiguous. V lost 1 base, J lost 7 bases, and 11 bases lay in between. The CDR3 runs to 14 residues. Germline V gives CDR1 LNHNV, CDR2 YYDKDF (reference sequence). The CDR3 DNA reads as TGTGCCACCAGCAGAGGAACCTCCAGGCAGCCCCAGCATTTT. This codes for CATSRGTSRQPQHF.